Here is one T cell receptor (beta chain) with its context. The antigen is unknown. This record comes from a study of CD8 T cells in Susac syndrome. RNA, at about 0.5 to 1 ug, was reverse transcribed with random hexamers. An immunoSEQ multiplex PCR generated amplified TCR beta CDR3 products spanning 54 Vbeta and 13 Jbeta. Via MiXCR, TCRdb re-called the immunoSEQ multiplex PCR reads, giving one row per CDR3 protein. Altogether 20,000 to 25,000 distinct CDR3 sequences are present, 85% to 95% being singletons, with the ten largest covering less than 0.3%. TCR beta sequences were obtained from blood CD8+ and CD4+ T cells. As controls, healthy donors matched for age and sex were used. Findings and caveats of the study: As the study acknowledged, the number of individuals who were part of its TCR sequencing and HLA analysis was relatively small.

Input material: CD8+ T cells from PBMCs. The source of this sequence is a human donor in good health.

The CDR3 DNA is TGTGCCAGCAGTGACCCAGGGGGCGCATTAACTGAAGCTTTCTTT. Its translation: CASSDPGGALTEAFF. The rearrangement joins TRBV6-1 to TRBJ1-1; TRBD1 aligns across 8 bases. CDR1 and CDR2 (germline): MNHNS, SASEGT. The CDR3 covers 15 residues. V shed 3 bases and J 5 bases; nucleotides not matched to a gene: 8.